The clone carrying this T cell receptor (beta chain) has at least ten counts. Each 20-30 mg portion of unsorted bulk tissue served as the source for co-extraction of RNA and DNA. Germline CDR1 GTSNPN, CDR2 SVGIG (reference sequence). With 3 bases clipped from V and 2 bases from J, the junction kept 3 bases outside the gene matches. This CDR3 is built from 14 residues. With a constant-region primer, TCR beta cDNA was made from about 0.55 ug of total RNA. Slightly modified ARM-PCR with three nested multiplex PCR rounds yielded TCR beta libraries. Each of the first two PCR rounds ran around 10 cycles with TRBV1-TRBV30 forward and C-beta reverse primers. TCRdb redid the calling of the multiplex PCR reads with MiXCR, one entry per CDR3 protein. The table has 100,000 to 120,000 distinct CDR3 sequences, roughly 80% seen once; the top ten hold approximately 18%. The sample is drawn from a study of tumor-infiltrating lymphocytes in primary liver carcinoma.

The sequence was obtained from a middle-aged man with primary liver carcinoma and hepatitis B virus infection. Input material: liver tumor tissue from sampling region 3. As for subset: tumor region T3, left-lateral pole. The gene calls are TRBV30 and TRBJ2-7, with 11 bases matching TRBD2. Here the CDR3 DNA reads TGTGCCTGGAGGGGACTAGCGGATCCCTACGAGCAGTACTTC. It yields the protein CAWRGLADPYEQYF.